The T cell receptor beta chain under discussion was sequenced for a study of cytomegalovirus exposure and HLA in healthy donors. Notes on the study in general: Several of the most significant clusters appeared linked to common viral pathogens, based on a later analysis. Clonal expansion was found to be greater in HLA-associated TCR beta chains than in equally common others in a later analysis. Earlier analysis yielded a pattern in which most TCR beta V segments were productive about 90% or about 30% of the time. A missense variant in DCLRE1C was later tied to TCR beta V- and J-gene trimming.

The PCR ran on 60 Vbeta and 13 Jbeta primers. Some clones are missing from TCRdb's copy, which holds only in-frame ones; the method was immunoSEQ multiplex PCR. The sample lists 60,000 to 85,000 clones, about 70% occurring once. Turning to this clone: The antigen remains unidentified.

The CDR3 runs to 11 residues. V was pared by 6 bases and J by 2 bases, with 3 bases between. Germline V gene lookup returns CDR1 MDHEN and CDR2 SYDVKM. Sequencing was performed on PBMCs. The V and J genes are TRBV28 and TRBJ2-3; D gene ambiguous. This receptor was identified in a male donor in good health and CMV-seropositive. CDR3 sequence: CASSLTDTQYF. The CDR3 region has the DNA TGTGCCAGCAGCCTCACAGATACGCAGTATTTT.